A single count supports the clone carrying this TCR beta chain. These data originate in a study of T cell changes during pregnancy in multiple sclerosis. V shed 0 bases and J shed 2 bases, with 9 bases lying between them. CDR1 is LNHNV and CDR2 is YYDKDF in the germline V gene (reference sequence). CDR3 size: 15 residues. Assay: immunoSEQ multiplex PCR; the TCRdb copy retains only in-frame clones and omits some. The data contain more than 45,000 clones, around 94% of them singletons. The specimen was CD4+ T cells from peripheral blood mononuclear cells, collected in the second trimester of pregnancy. This sequence originates from a female donor in good health, enrolled as a control in a pregnancy study. The J gene is TRBJ2-3, the V gene TRBV15; D remains unclear. The CDR3 sequence: CATSRERTFTDTQYF. CDR3 nucleotides: TGTGCCACCAGCAGAGAGCGTACCTTCACAGATACGCAGTATTTT. The complete variable domain, with remaining parts taken from reference TRBV15 and TRBJ2-3, reads DAMVIQNPRYQVTQFGKPVTLSCSQTLNHNVMYWYQQKSSQAPKLLFHYYDKDFNNEADTPDNFQSRRPNTSFCFLDIRSPGLGDTAMYLCATSRERTFTDTQYFGPGTRLTVL.